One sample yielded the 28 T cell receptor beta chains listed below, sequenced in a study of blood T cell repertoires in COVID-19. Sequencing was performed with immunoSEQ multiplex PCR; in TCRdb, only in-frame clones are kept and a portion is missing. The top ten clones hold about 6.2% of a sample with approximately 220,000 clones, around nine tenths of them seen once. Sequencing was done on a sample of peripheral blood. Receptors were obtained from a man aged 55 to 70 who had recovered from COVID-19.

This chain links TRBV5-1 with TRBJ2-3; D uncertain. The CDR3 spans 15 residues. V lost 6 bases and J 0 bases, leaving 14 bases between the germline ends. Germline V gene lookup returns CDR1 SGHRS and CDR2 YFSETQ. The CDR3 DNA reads TGCGCCAGCACCTTTACGGGTCACAGCACAGATACGCAGTATTTT. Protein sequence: CASTFTGHSTDTQYF.

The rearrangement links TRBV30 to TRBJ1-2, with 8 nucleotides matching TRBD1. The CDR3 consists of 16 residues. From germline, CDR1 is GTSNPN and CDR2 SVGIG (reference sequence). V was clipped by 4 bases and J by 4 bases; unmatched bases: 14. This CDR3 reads CAWTEGDRIFGYGYTF. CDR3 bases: TGTGCCTGGACCGAGGGGGACAGGATATTTGGCTATGGCTACACCTTC. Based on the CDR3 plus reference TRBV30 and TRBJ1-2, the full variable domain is SQTIHQWPATLVQPVGSPLSLECTVEGTSNPNLYWYRQAAGRGLQLLFYSVGIGQISSEVPQNLSASRPQDRQFILSSKKLLLSDSGFYLCAWTEGDRIFGYGYTFGSGTRLTVV.

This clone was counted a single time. The DNA for the CDR3 is TGTGCCAGCAGCGGACCGGGACAGGGTAGCCCTGAGCAGTTCTTC. Translation: CASSGPGQGSPEQFF. V and J are TRBV28 and TRBJ2-1; 9 bases are shared with TRBD1. V gave up 6 bases and J gave up 9 bases; unmatched junction bases: 12. Germline assignment: CDR1 MDHEN and CDR2 SYDVKM. The CDR3 length is 15 residues. Looking up the rest from reference TRBV28 and TRBJ2-1 gives the full variable domain: DVKVTQSSRYLVKRTGEKVFLECVQDMDHENMFWYRQDPGLGLRLIYFSYDVKMKEKGDIPEGYSVSREKKERFSLILESASTNQTSMYLCASSGPGQGSPEQFFGPGTRLTVL.

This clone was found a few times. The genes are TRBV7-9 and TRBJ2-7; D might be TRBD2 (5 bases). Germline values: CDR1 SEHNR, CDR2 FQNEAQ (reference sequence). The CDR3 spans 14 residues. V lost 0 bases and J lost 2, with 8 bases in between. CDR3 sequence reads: CASSLAAGTYEQYF. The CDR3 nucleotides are TGTGCCAGCAGCTTAGCGGCGGGCACCTACGAGCAGTACTTC.

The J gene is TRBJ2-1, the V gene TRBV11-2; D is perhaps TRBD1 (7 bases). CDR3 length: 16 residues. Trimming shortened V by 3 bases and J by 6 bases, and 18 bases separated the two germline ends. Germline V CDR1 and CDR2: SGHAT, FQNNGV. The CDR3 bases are TGTGCCAGCAGCTTTCAACAGGCAGGGGGGTTCAATGAGCAGTTCTTC. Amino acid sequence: CASSFQQAGGFNEQFF.

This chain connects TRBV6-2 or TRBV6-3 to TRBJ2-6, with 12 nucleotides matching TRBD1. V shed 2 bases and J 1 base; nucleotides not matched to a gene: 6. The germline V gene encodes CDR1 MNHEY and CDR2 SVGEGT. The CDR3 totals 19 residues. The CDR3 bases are TGTGCCAGCAGTTACGGGACAGGGGGCCTGGGGTCTGGGGCCAACGTCCTGACTTTC. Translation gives CASSYGTGGLGSGANVLTF.

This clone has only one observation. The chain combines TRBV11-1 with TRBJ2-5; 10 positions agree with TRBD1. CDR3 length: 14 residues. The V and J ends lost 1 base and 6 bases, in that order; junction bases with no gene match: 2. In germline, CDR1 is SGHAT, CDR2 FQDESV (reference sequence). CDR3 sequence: CASSLGQGAQTQYF. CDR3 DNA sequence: TGTGCCAGCAGCTTAGGACAGGGGGCTCAGACCCAGTACTTC.

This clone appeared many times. CDR3 loop: CASEFSQGVYQPQHF. The CDR3 DNA follows: TGTGCCAGCGAATTCTCACAGGGAGTTTATCAGCCCCAGCATTTT. This chain joins TRBV19 and TRBJ1-5; the D gene is possibly TRBD1 (6 bases). Germline CDR1 reads LNHDA; CDR2 reads SQIVND (reference sequence). Trimming removed 9 bases from V and 5 bases from J, with 20 bases in between. This CDR3 spans 15 amino acids.

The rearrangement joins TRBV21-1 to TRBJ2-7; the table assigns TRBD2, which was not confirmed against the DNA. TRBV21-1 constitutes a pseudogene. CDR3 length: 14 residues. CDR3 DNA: TGTGCCAGCAGCAAGAGGGCTGGCCCGGGGGAGCAGTACTTC. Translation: CASSKRAGPGEQYF.

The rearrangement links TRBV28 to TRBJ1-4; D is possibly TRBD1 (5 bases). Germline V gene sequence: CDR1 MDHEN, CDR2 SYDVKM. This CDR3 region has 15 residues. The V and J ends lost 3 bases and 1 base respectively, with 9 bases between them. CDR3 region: CASSLGGQTNEKLFF. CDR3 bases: TGTGCCAGCAGTTTGGGCGGACAAACTAATGAAAAACTGTTTTTT.

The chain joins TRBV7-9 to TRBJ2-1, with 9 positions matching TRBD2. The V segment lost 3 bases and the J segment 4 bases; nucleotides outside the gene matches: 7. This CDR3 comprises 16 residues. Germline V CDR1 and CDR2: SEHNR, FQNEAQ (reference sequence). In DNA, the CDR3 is TGTGCCAGCAGCTTTAGCGGGGGCCCCTCTTACAATGAGCAGTTCTTC. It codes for CASSFSGGPSYNEQFF.

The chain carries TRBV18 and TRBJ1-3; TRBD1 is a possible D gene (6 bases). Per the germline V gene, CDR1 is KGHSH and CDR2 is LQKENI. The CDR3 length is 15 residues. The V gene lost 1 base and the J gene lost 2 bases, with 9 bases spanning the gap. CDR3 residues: CASSPRDNTGNTIYF. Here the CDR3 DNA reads TGTGCCAGCTCACCACGGGACAACACTGGAAACACCATATATTTT.

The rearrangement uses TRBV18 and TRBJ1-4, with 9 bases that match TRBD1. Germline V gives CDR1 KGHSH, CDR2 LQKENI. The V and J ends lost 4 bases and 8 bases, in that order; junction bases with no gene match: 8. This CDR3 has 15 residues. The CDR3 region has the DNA TGTGCCAGCTCACAAAGACAGGGGGGTACGGAAAAACTGTTTTTT. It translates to CASSQRQGGTEKLFF.

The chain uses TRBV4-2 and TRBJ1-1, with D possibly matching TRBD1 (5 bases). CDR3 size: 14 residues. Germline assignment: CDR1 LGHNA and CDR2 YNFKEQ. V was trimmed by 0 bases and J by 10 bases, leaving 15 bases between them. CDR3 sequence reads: CASSQDSQGKGAFF. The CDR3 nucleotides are TGTGCCAGCAGCCAAGATTCCCAGGGAAAGGGAGCTTTCTTT.

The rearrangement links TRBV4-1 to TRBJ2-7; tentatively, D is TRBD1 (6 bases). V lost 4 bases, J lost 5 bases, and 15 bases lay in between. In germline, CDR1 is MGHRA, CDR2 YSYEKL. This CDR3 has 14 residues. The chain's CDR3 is CASSPLGTTNEQYF. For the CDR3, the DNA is TGCGCCAGCAGCCCCTTGGGGACAACGAACGAGCAGTACTTC.

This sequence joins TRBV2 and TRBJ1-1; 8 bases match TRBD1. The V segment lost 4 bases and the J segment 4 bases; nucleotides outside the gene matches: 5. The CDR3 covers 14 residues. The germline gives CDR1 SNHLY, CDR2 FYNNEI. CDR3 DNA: TGTGCCAGCAGTGGGCGGACAGGGACCACTGAAGCTTTCTTT. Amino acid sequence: CASSGRTGTTEAFF.

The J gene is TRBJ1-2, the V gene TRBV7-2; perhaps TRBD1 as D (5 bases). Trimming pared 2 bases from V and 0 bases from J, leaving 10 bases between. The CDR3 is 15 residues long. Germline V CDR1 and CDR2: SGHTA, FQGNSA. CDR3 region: CASSLSTGSNYGYTF. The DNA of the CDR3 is TGTGCCAGCAGCTTATCAACAGGATCTAACTATGGCTACACCTTC.

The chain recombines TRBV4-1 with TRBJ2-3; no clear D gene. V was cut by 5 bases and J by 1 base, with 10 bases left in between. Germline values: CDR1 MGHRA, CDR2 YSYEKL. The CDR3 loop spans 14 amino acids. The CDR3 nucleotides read TGCGCCAGCAGCGCCCAGGAACGCACAGATACGCAGTATTTT. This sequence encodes CASSAQERTDTQYF.

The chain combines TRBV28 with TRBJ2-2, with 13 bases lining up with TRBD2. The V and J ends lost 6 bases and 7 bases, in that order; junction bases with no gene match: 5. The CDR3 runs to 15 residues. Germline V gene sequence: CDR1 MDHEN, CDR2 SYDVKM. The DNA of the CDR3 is TGTGCCAGCAGGGGGACTAGCGGGACAAACGGGGAGCTGTTTTTT. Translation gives CASRGTSGTNGELFF.

In DNA form, the CDR3 reads TGTGCCACCAGCAGAGAGGCCCCCAATAGCAATCAGCCCCAGCATTTT. Translated, it gives CATSREAPNSNQPQHF. The chain is built from TRBV15 and TRBJ1-5; D call uncertain. This CDR3 is 16 amino acids long. Germline V CDR1 and CDR2: LNHNV, YYDKDF (reference sequence). Trimming pared 0 bases from V and 0 bases from J, leaving 9 bases between.

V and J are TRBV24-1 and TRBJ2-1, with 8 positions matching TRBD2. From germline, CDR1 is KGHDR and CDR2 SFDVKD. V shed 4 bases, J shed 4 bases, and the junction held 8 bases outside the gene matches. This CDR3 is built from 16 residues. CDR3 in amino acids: CATSDPTSGAYNEQFF. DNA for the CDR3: TGTGCCACCAGTGACCCAACTAGCGGAGCTTACAATGAGCAGTTCTTC.

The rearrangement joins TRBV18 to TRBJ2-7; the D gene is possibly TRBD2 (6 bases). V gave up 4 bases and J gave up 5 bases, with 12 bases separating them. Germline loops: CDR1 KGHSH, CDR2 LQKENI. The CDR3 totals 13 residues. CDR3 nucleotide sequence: TGTGCCAGCTCACAGGGGACTGAGAACGAGCAGTACTTC. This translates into CASSQGTENEQYF.

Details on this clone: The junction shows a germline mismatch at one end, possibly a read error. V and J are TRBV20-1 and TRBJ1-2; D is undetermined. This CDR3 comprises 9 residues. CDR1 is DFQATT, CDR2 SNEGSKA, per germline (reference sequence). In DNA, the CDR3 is TGCAGTGCCAACTCTCGGGGAGCCTTC. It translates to CSANSRGAF.

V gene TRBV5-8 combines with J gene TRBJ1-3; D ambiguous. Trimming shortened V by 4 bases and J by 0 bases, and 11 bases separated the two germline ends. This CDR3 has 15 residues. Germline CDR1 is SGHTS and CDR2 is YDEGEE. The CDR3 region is CASSRSKSSGNTIYF. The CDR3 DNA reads TGTGCCAGCAGCCGATCAAAGAGCTCTGGAAACACCATATATTTT.

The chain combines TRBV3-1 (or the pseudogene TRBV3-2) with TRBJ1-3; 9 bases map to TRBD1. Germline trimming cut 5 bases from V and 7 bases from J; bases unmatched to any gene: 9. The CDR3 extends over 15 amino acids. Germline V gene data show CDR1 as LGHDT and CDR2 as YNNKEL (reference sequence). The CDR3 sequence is CASSYPGQGVNTIYF. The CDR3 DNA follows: TGTGCCAGCAGCTATCCGGGACAGGGTGTTAACACCATATATTTT.

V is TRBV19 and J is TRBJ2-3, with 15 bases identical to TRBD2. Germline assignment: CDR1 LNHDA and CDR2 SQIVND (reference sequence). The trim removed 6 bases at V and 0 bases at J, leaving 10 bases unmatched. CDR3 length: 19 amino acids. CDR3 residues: CASSRGLAGGYSSTDTQYF. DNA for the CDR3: TGTGCCAGTAGCAGGGGACTAGCGGGAGGTTATTCTAGCACAGATACGCAGTATTTT.

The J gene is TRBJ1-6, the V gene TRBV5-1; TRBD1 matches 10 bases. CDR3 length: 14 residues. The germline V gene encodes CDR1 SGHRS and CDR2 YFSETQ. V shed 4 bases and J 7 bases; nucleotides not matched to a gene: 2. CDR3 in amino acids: CASSEGQGNSPLHF. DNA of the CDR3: TGCGCCAGCAGCGAGGGACAGGGGAATTCACCCCTCCACTTT.

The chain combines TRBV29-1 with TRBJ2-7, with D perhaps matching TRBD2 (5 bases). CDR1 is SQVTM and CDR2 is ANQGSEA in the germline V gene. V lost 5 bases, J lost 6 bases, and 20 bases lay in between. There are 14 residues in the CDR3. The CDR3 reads CSVKEWDGAGEQYF. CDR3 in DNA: TGCAGCGTTAAGGAGTGGGATGGTGCGGGCGAGCAGTACTTC.